Given below is one T cell receptor beta chain in context. This entry is derived from a study of cytomegalovirus exposure and HLA in healthy donors. PCR primers comprised 60 Vbeta and 13 Jbeta primers. Per the study methods: Roughly 73 million unique TCR beta chains, roughly 11 million of them shared, were counted by a later analysis. Profiled with immunoSEQ multiplex PCR; TCRdb holds only in-frame clones, not every one. V, J and clone size are taken as reported in that table, and D and trimming were inferred from the DNA itself. The data contain about 190,000 clones, 75% to 85% of them singletons. The V and J ends lost 6 bases and 2 bases respectively, with 16 bases between them. The germline V gene encodes CDR1 MGHDK and CDR2 SYGVNS. This CDR3 comprises 15 residues.

This chain links TRBV25-1 with TRBJ1-2, with unresolved D. Sample: PBMCs. This TCR came from a woman aged 18-29 years in good health and CMV-seropositive. CDR3 in amino acids: CASRRSKGGNYGYTF. Here the CDR3 DNA reads TGTGCCAGCAGGAGGTCGAAAGGAGGCAACTATGGCTACACCTTC.